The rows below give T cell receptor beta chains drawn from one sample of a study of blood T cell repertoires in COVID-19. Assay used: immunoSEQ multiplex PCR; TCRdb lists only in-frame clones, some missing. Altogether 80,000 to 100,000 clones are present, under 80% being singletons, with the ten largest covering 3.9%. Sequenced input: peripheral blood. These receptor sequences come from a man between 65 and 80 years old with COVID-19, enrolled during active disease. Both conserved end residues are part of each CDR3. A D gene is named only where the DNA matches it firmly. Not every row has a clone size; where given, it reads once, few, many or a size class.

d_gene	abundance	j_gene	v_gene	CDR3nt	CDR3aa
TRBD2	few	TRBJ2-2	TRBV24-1	TGTGCCACCAGCCATACCCTCGGCGCTAGCGGGAGGGCCGACACCGGGGAGCTGTTTTTT	CATSHTLGASGRADTGELFF
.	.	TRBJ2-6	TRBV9	TGTGCCAGCAGCGTAGGCGGGCTTCCGAGGTCTGGGGCCAACGTCCTGACTTTC	CASSVGGLPRSGANVLTF
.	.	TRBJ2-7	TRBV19	TGTGCCAGTAGTAGAGCGGACCGATACGAGCAGTACTTC	CASSRADRYEQYF
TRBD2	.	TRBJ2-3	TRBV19	TGTGCCAGCACGGGGACTAGCGGCACAGATACGCAGTATTTT	CASTGTSGTDTQYF
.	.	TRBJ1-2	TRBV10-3	TGTGCCATCAGTGAGTCCGGCTATGGCTACACCTTC	CAISESGYGYTF
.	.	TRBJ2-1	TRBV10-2	TGCGCCAGCAGCCTGGGCGGGGTAATTCAAGGTGAGCAGTTCTTC	CASSLGGVIQGEQFF
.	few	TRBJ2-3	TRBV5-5	TGTGCCAGCAGCTTGGGGGGAGTTCGAACGGATACGCAGTATTTT	CASSLGGVRTDTQYF
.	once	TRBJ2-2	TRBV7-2	TGTGCCAGCAGCCGGGACAAACCGAACACCGGGGAGCTGTTTTTT	CASSRDKPNTGELFF
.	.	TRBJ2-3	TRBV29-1	TGCAGCCTTGCCCGGACTCGAATCACAGATACGCAGTATTTT	CSLARTRITDTQYF
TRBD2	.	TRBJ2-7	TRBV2	TGTGCCAGCAGTGTATTAGCGGGGGGCAGGGACTTC	CASSVLAGGRDF
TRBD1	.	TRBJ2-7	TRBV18	TGTGCCAGCTCACCGGGGACAGGGCAGGACGAGCAGTACTTC	CASSPGTGQDEQYF
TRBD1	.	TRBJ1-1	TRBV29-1	TGCAGCGTCGGAGGACAGGGGGCAGGTCGGACTGAAGCTTTCTTT	CSVGGQGAGRTEAFF
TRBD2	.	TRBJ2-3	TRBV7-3	TGTGCCAGCAGCTCCGGGACTAGCGGTACAGATACGCAGTATTTT	CASSSGTSGTDTQYF
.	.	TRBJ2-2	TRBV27	TGTGCCAGCAGTTTGGGGCAGGGAAAACCCCCGAACACCGGGGAGCTGTTTTTT	CASSLGQGKPPNTGELFF
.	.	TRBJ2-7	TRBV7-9	TGTGCCAGCAGCTTAGCGACTGGCTCCTACGAGCAGTACTTC	CASSLATGSYEQYF
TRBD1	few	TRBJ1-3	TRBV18	TGTGCCAGCTCACTGACAGGGGGCCTTGGAAACACCATATATTTT	CASSLTGGLGNTIYF
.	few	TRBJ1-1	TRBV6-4	TGTGCCAGCAGTGCCAGCGAGTGGAACACTGAAGCTTTCTTT	CASSASEWNTEAFF
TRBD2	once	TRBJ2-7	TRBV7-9	TGTGCCAGCAGCTCAGAGACTAGCGGGAGGTACGAGCAGTACTTC	CASSSETSGRYEQYF
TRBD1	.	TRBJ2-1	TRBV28	TGTGCCAGCAGTTCTATAACCGGGACAGAGTACAATGAGCAGTTCTTC	CASSSITGTEYNEQFF
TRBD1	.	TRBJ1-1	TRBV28	TGTGCCAGCAGTTCTTCAGGGGGTGAAGCTTTCTTT	CASSSSGGEAFF
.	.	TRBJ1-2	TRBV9	TGTGCCAGCAGCGTAGGTGGGGTGGCAGGGGACGGCTATGGCTACACCTTC	CASSVGGVAGDGYGYTF
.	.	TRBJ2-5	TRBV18	TGTGCCAGCTCACCTTCTTTACTCGTAGAAGAGACCCAGTACTTC	CASSPSLLVEETQYF
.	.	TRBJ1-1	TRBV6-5	TGTGCCAGCAGAACTGCCCGGACTGAAGCTTTCTTT	CASRTARTEAFF
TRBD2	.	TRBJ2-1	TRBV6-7	TGTGCCAGCATTCAGTTCCCCCTAGCGGGAGGGATATACAATGAGCAGTTCTTC	CASIQFPLAGGIYNEQFF
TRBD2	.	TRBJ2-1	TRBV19	TGTGCCAGCCGACTAGCGGGAGACCACAATGAGCAGTTCTTC	CASRLAGDHNEQFF
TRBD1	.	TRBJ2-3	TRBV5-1	TGCGCCAGCAGCGTGGGGACAGGGGGGACAGATACGCAGTATTTT	CASSVGTGGTDTQYF
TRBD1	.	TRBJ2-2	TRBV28	TGTGCCAGCAGTTTTTCCGGGACAGGGAACACCGGGGAGCTGTTTTTT	CASSFSGTGNTGELFF
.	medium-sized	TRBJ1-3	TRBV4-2	TGTGCCAGCAGCCAAGAGCTTCAGGGATCTGGAAACACCATATATTTT	CASSQELQGSGNTIYF
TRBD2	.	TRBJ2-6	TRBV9	TGTGCCAGCAGCACTCCACCGGGGAGGGGAGGAACTGGGGCCAACGTCCTGACTTTC	CASSTPPGRGGTGANVLTF
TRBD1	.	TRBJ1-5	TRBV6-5	TGTGCCAGCGACAGGGGCCAGCCCCAGCATTTT	CASDRGQPQHF
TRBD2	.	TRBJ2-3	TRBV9	TGTGCCAGCAGCGTAGGGACTAGCGGGAAGACAGATACGCAGTATTTT	CASSVGTSGKTDTQYF
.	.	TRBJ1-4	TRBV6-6	TGTGCCAGCAGTCGACCTAGGACAGATGCAACTAATGAAAAACTGTTTTTT	CASSRPRTDATNEKLFF
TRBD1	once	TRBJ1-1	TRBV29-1	TGCAGCGTTGAGTCCCCACCAACAGGGGCCTACTTT	CSVESPPTGAYF
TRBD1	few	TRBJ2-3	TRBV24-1	TGTGCCACCAGTGTAAGACAGGGGCTAGATACGCAGTATTTT	CATSVRQGLDTQYF
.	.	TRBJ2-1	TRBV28	TGTGCCAGCAGTTTAGGGGCTCCTACTAATGAGCAGTTCTTC	CASSLGAPTNEQFF
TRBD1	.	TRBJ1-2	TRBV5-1	TGCGCCAGCAGCTTAACAGGGGCGCGGCCCTATGGCTACACCTTC	CASSLTGARPYGYTF
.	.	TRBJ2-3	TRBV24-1	TGTGCCACCAGCGAACAGATCACAGATACGCAGTATTTT	CATSEQITDTQYF
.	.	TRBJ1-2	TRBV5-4	TGTGCCAGCAGCTTGTACAGGGCCTATGGCTACACCTTC	CASSLYRAYGYTF
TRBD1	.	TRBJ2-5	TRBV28	TGTGCCAGCATCCCGACAGGGGGCGGGCGAGAGACCCAGTACTTC	CASIPTGGGRETQYF
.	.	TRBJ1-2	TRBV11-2	TGTGCCAGCAGCTTGGGTCGACTTAACTATGGCTACACCTTC	CASSLGRLNYGYTF
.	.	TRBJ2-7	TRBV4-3	TGCGCCAGCAGCCAAGATTGGGGGCGGGGGTACGAGCAGTACTTC	CASSQDWGRGYEQYF